Listed below are T cell receptor beta chains from one sample, sequenced in a study of identical twins. In TCRdb, the 5' RACE reads were re-called with MiXCR into one record per CDR3 protein. The sample has about 530,000 distinct CDR3 sequences, 15% seen once. The sample also formed part of further work on yellow fever vaccine responses in identical twins.

Input material: CD4+ T cells sorted from blood. The receptors here all came from a woman between 18 and 29 years old in good health. Both conserved end residues are part of each CDR3. D genes are given only for firm matches. Only some rows state a clone size, as once, few, many or a class for expanded clones.

clone size,D gene,V gene,J gene,CDR3 protein,CDR3 DNA
few,-,TRBV15,TRBJ2-7,CATSRDHRDSYEQYF,TGTGCCACCAGCAGAGATCACAGGGACTCCTACGAGCAGTACTTC
few,TRBD2,TRBV28,TRBJ2-7,CASISQTSGVYEQYF,TGTGCCAGCATCAGCCAGACTAGCGGGGTCTACGAGCAGTACTTC
-,-,TRBV6-1,TRBJ2-5,CASSEFYSDQETQYF,TGTGCCAGCAGTGAATTCTATTCGGACCAAGAGACCCAGTACTTC
few,-,TRBV5-1,TRBJ2-3,CASSFGGAPDTQYF,TGCGCCAGCAGCTTTGGCGGGGCTCCAGATACGCAGTATTTT
few,-,TRBV4-1,TRBJ2-7,CASSQGQGLEQYF,TGCGCCAGCAGCCAGGGGCAGGGGCTCGAGCAGTACTTC
many,TRBD2,TRBV12-3/TRBV12-4,TRBJ2-3,CASSATSGVGDTQYF,TGTGCCAGCAGTGCGACTAGCGGGGTTGGAGATACGCAGTATTTT
-,-,TRBV10-2,TRBJ1-6,CASSESTRINSPLHF,TGCGCCAGCAGTGAGTCTACCAGGATTAATTCACCCCTCCACTTT
few,TRBD2,TRBV2,TRBJ2-1,CASRPRLAGGINEQFF,TGTGCCAGCAGGCCTAGACTAGCGGGGGGGATTAATGAGCAGTTCTTC
few,-,TRBV28,TRBJ1-5,CASSLSPESQPQHF,TGTGCCAGCAGTTTATCCCCCGAAAGTCAGCCCCAGCATTTT
few,-,TRBV7-8,TRBJ2-3,CASSLVVADTQYF,TGTGCCAGCAGCTTAGTGGTGGCAGATACGCAGTATTTT
-,TRBD2,TRBV10-2,TRBJ2-1,CASSESSSGYNEQFF,TGCGCCAGCAGTGAGAGCTCTAGCGGGTACAATGAGCAGTTCTTC
-,TRBD2,TRBV5-1,TRBJ2-3,CASSTRTSGGTDTQYF,TGCGCCAGCAGCACACGGACTAGCGGGGGCACAGATACGCAGTATTTT